This T cell receptor (beta chain) came from a study of cytomegalovirus exposure and HLA in healthy donors. Concerning this clone: The antigen is not known.

Donors consisted of healthy bone marrow donors. Whereas donors were nominally healthy upon sampling, unrecorded immune exposures were probable. General study points: A later examination showed that TCR association rates differed by HLA locus, with DRB1 most and HLA-C fewest.

CDR1 and CDR2 from the germline V gene are MNHEY and SVGAGI. V was pared by 5 bases and J by 5 bases, with 2 bases of the junction left unmatched. The length of the CDR3 is 12 residues. PCR was performed using 60 Vbeta and 13 Jbeta primers. Sequencing used immunoSEQ multiplex PCR; TCRdb keeps in-frame clones, though not all of them. The sample includes some 160,000 clones, around 80% of them seen just once. The V call is TRBV6-5, the J call TRBJ2-5; 7 bases are a match to TRBD2. This receptor was obtained from a male donor in good health and CMV-seronegative. The specimen sequenced was PBMCs. CDR3 in amino acids: CASSGSGETQYF. The CDR3 bases are TGTGCCAGCAGTGGTAGCGGGGAGACCCAGTACTTC.